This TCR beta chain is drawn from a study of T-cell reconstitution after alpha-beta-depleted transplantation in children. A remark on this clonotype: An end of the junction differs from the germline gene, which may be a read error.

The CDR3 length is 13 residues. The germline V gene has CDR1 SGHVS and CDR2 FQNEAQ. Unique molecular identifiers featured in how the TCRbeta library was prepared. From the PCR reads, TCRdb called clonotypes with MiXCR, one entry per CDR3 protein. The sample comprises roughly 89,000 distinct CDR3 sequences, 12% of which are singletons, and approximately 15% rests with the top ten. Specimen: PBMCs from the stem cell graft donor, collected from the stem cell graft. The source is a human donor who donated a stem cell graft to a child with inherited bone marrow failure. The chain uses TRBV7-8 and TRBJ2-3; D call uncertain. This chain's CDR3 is CASTAAYTYTQYF. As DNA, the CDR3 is TGTGCCAGCACCGCGGCGTACACATATACGCAGTATTTT.